One sample yielded the 2 T cell receptor beta chains listed below, sequenced in a study of CD8 T cells in ankylosing spondylitis. One entry per CDR3 protein, called by TCRdb with MiXCR from the 5' RACE reads. The top ten clones hold 3.5% of a sample with approximately 290,000 distinct CDR3 sequences, roughly 20% of them seen once. Sequencing was carried out using blood, either unsorted or a sorted T cell fraction (not recorded which). Source of these receptors: a female donor with ankylosing spondylitis or in good health (not recorded which).

The table lists this clonotype with a few counts. The chain recombines TRBV24-1 with TRBJ2-3, with TRBD2 matching over 10 bases. Germline V gives CDR1 KGHDR, CDR2 SFDVKD. V gave up 5 bases and J gave up 4 bases; unmatched junction bases: 5. The CDR3 consists of 15 residues. CDR3 bases: TGTGCCACCAGTGTATCTAGCGGGAGCGCAGATACGCAGTATTTT. Translating it yields CATSVSSGSADTQYF.

This rearrangement joins TRBV7-9 to TRBJ1-1, with TRBD1 identical over 10 bases. The germline CDR1 and CDR2 sequences are SEHNR and FQNEAQ (reference sequence). V shed 5 bases and J 4 bases; nucleotides not matched to a gene: 7. The CDR3 totals 15 residues. The CDR3 DNA is TGTGCCAGCAGCCACCGGGACAGGGGTGGCACTGAAGCTTTCTTT. Protein: CASSHRDRGGTEAFF. The full variable domain, its missing parts supplied by reference TRBV7-9 and TRBJ1-1, is DTGVSQNPRHKITKRGQNVTFRCDPISEHNRLYWYRQTLGQGPEFLTYFQNEAQLEKSRLLSDRFSAERPKGSFSTLEIQRTEQGDSAMYLCASSHRDRGGTEAFFGQGTRLTVV.